This section outlines one TCR beta chain sequence together with its context. Its antigen is as yet unknown. Trimming took off 4 bases at V and 6 bases at J, with 13 bases between the two ends. The length of the CDR3 is 13 residues. Germline V gives CDR1 MDHEN, CDR2 SYDVKM. The sample is drawn from a study of T-cell memory formation after mild COVID-19. Study context: The two donors had largely donor-specific TCR clusters. Study-wide findings and caveats: Day 37-peaking second-wave clones had unconfirmed SARS-CoV-2 specificity. Some responding clones appeared in pre-infection memory, suggesting cross-reactive memory joined.

It was 5'RACE with constant-segment primers that produced the TCR alpha and TCR beta cDNA libraries, which carried sample barcodes and UMIs. TCRdb used MiXCR to reprocess the 5' RACE reads, holding one entry per CDR3 protein. The table includes 85,000 to 130,000 distinct CDR3 sequences, about 18% detected once. This sequence joins TRBV28 and TRBJ2-7; D uncertain. The TCR originated in an adult woman who had mild COVID-19 (a few samples of this study predate the infection). Cell type and time point are not known. The sequenced sample was PBMCs or a T cell subset sorted from them (not recorded which). The CDR3 sequence: CASSSDWGGEQYF. CDR3 coding DNA: TGTGCCAGCAGTTCCGACTGGGGTGGCGAGCAGTACTTC.